This passage covers 23 T cell receptor beta chains from one sample sequenced in a study of metastatic and nonmetastatic thyroid tumors. Every patient underwent thyroid surgery untreated. TCRdb redid the clone calls on the PCR reads using MiXCR. The profile shows about 85,000 clones, roughly 8.6% of them singletons. The sample taken for sequencing was blood. The receptor source for this set is a female donor with papillary thyroid cancer or a benign thyroid nodule (not recorded which). Some clones in this sample may be carry-over from other donors' samples.

V gene TRBV5-1 combines with J gene TRBJ1-1, with 9 bases identical to TRBD1. The CDR3 runs to 15 residues. CDR1 SGHRS and CDR2 YFSETQ come from the germline V gene. Losses at the gene ends were 3 bases for V and 7 bases for J; bases not matched to a gene: 10. CDR3 amino acids: CASSSGTGRWGEAFF. The CDR3 DNA reads as TGCGCCAGCAGCTCCGGGACAGGGCGATGGGGTGAAGCTTTCTTT.

Worth noting for this clone: Possible read error: a much larger clone is one base away. The sample contains more than one DNA sequence encoding this CDR3. The chain uses TRBV5-1 and TRBJ1-1; no firm D call. There are 13 residues in the CDR3. Deletions cut 7 bases from V and 7 bases from J, with 17 bases between. Germline lookup yields CDR1 SGHRS and CDR2 YFSETQ. CDR3 sequence: CASRTSSTGEAFF. The CDR3 coding sequence is TGCGCCAGCCGAACTTCCTCGACTGGTGAAGCTTTCTTT.

In the case of this clone: Just one base apart from a much larger clone, this may be a read error. This sequence joins TRBV5-4 and TRBJ2-7; D is uncertain. Trimming shortened V by 2 bases and J by 6 bases, and 9 bases separated the two germline ends. Germline CDR1 is SGHNT and CDR2 is YYREEE (reference sequence). This CDR3 is 12 amino acids long. The CDR3 DNA sequence: TGTGCCAGCAGCTTTAGTCGAAGCGAGCAGTACTTC. It encodes CASSFSRSEQYF.

On this clone: One base away lies a much larger clone, so this may be a sequencing read error. Other nucleotide sequences in the sample specify the same CDR3. The V call is TRBV5-8, the J call TRBJ1-1; D remains unclear. Trimming stripped 5 bases from V and 2 bases from J, with 10 bases between. The CDR3 spans 13 residues. Germline V gives CDR1 SGHTS, CDR2 YDEGEE. The CDR3 bases are TGTGCCAGCAGTGTGGGAGTTAACACTGAAGCTTTCTTT. Amino acids: CASSVGVNTEAFF.

This clone showed up many times. CDR3 region: CASSLHRGNSPLHF. In DNA, the CDR3 is TGTGCCAGCAGCTTACACAGGGGTAATTCACCCCTCCACTTT. The chain employs TRBV11-2 and TRBJ1-6; 7 nucleotides agree with TRBD1. This CDR3 comprises 14 residues. CDR1 is SGHAT, CDR2 FQNNGV, per germline. V gave up 2 bases and J gave up 6 bases; unmatched junction bases: 1.

There are many counts of this clone. The rearrangement links TRBV5-4 to TRBJ1-2; D is undetermined. The V end lost 5 bases, the J end lost 8 bases, and 16 bases lay between the germline ends. Germline V gene lookup returns CDR1 SGHNT and CDR2 YYREEE (reference sequence). This CDR3 has 13 residues. CDR3 amino acids: CASSIGSSTGYTF. In DNA form, the CDR3 reads TGTGCCAGCAGTATTGGATCCTCGACAGGCTACACCTTC.

This clone was observed many times. The gene calls are TRBV3-1 and TRBJ1-1; 10 bases map to TRBD1. In germline, CDR1 is LGHDT, CDR2 YNNKEL (reference sequence). The CDR3 totals 15 residues. The J segment lost 4 bases and the V segment lost 4 bases, leaving 6 bases of the junction unmatched. CDR3 sequence: CASSLPGQGSTEAFF. The CDR3 nucleotides are TGTGCCAGCAGCCTGCCGGGACAGGGGTCCACTGAAGCTTTCTTT.

This clone was observed many times. This rearrangement joins TRBV6-1 to TRBJ1-2; possible D gene TRBD1, 5 bases. Trimming cost V 1 base and J 10 bases, with 13 bases left between them. Germline CDR1 is MNHNS and CDR2 is SASEGT. The CDR3 runs to 13 residues. The CDR3 sequence: CASSEEDSLPYTF. The CDR3 DNA is TGTGCCAGCAGTGAAGAAGACAGTTTACCCTACACCTTC.

This clone was found many times. The chain employs TRBV19 and TRBJ2-5, with D perhaps assigned TRBD1 or TRBD2 (7 bases each). Between the trimmed V and J ends, which lost 4 bases and 4 bases, there was a span of 13 bases. The germline V gene encodes CDR1 LNHDA and CDR2 SQIVND (reference sequence). This CDR3 has 14 amino acids. Here the CDR3 reads CASSRGRGLETQYF. Written as DNA, the CDR3 is TGTGCCAGTAGTAGGGGGAGGGGGCTAGAGACCCAGTACTTC.

The J gene is TRBJ1-1, the V gene TRBV30; D possibly corresponds to TRBD1 (5 bases). The germline gives CDR1 GTSNPN, CDR2 SVGIG (reference sequence). The CDR3 runs 14 residues. V was trimmed by 2 bases and J by 4 bases, leaving 14 bases between them. The CDR3 coding sequence is TGTGCCTGGAGTCCCCCGGCAGGGCCCACTGAAGCTTTCTTT. It encodes CAWSPPAGPTEAFF.

The chain combines TRBV6-1 with TRBJ2-2; 8 bases fit TRBD2. J gave up 4 bases and V 5 bases, and 6 bases lay outside the gene matches. Germline CDR1 is MNHNS and CDR2 is SASEGT. The CDR3 sequence is 15 residues long. The CDR3 loop is CASSPGGPSTGELFF. The CDR3 DNA reads as TGTGCCAGCAGTCCGGGGGGGCCTAGCACCGGGGAGCTGTTTTTT.

There are many counts of this clone. The rearrangement uses TRBV6-4 and TRBJ2-1, with 8 nucleotides matching TRBD1. The germline V gene encodes CDR1 MRHNA and CDR2 SNTAGT. The CDR3 is 14 amino acids. Trimming cost V 2 bases and J 3 bases; bases outside gene matches: 0. The CDR3 DNA follows: TGTGCCAGCAGTGACGGGACAGGCTACAATGAGCAGTTCTTC. Protein: CASSDGTGYNEQFF.

This clone was picked up many times. V gene TRBV4-3 combines with J gene TRBJ1-1, with a tentative D call TRBD1 (6 bases). V was shortened by 3 bases and J by 3 bases, with 17 bases between the two germline ends. Germline V lookup: CDR1 LGHNA, CDR2 YSLEER. This CDR3 contains 16 residues. CDR3 bases: TGCGCCAGCAGCCAGGGTTCACAGGGTTGGGACACTGAAGCTTTCTTT. It is translated as CASSQGSQGWDTEAFF.

As regards this clone: This may arise from a read error, as a much more abundant clone is one base away. V is TRBV5-6 and J is TRBJ1-1, with D unresolved. The germline V gene encodes CDR1 SGHDT and CDR2 YYEEEE. The CDR3 length is 11 residues. The ends were cut back, 8 bases at V and 4 bases at J, with 9 bases in the middle. The DNA for the CDR3 is TGTGCCAGTTCATTGTTCACTGAAGCTTTCTTT. This translates into CASSLFTEAFF.

Worth noting for this clone: The sample contains more than one DNA sequence encoding this CDR3. The V gene is TRBV13, the J gene TRBJ2-3; 13 bases fit TRBD2. CDR3 length equals 18 residues. Germline CDR1 is PRHDT and CDR2 is FYEKMQ (reference sequence). V trimming: 4 bases; J trimming: 2 bases; junction bases outside the gene matches: 9. The CDR3 nucleotides read TGTGCCAGCAGCTCGCAACTAGCGGGGGGGCCCTACACAGATACGCAGTATTTT. Translation gives CASSSQLAGGPYTDTQYF.

Many counts were recorded for this clone. The chain combines TRBV6-4 with TRBJ2-1; TRBD1 matches at 9 bases. V lost 3 bases to trimming and J lost 1 base; unmatched junction nucleotides: 1. The germline CDR1 and CDR2 sequences are MRHNA and SNTAGT. The CDR3 is 15 residues long. The CDR3 DNA is TGTGCCAGCAGTGAGGGACAGGGTTCCTACAATGAGCAGTTCTTC. It yields the protein CASSEGQGSYNEQFF.

The sample holds many counts of this clone. This sequence joins TRBV20-1 and TRBJ2-3; D is ambiguous. V was shortened by 3 bases and J by 4 bases, with 14 bases between the two germline ends. Germline V lookup: CDR1 DFQATT, CDR2 SNEGSKA (reference sequence). CDR3 length: 14 amino acids. The CDR3 reads CSASYLGPADTQYF. The CDR3 DNA reads as TGCAGTGCTAGTTATCTCGGCCCCGCAGATACGCAGTATTTT.

This clone was counted a few times. The same CDR3 is also encoded by other DNA sequences in this sample. The rearrangement links TRBV6-1 to TRBJ1-3; maybe TRBD1 (6 bases). The length of the CDR3 is 14 residues. Trimming stripped 3 bases from V and 3 bases from J, with 9 bases between. Germline values: CDR1 MNHNS, CDR2 SASEGT. The CDR3 DNA sequence: TGTGCCAGCAGTGATGGAGGGGGTGGAAACACCATATATTTT. It codes for CASSDGGGGNTIYF.

This clone occurred many times. CDR3 sequence: CASSLGRMSYTDTQYF. The CDR3 nucleotides read TGTGCCAGCAGCTTAGGGCGGATGAGTTACACAGATACGCAGTATTTT. The chain has TRBV7-2 and TRBJ2-3; D uncertain. The CDR3 covers 16 residues. Germline V CDR1 and CDR2: SGHTA, FQGNSA. Trimming pared 1 base from V and 2 bases from J, leaving 13 bases between.

There are many counts of this clone. J is TRBJ2-2 and V is TRBV11-2; the D call may be TRBD1 or TRBD2 (6 bases each). Trimming removed 5 bases at V and 5 bases at J, with 12 bases between. The CDR3 is 14 residues long. The germline CDR1 and CDR2 sequences are SGHAT and FQNNGV. The CDR3 region is CASSERGDTGELFF. The CDR3 DNA reads as TGTGCCAGCAGCGAAAGGGGGGATACCGGGGAGCTGTTTTTT.

This clone was observed at least ten times. V and J are TRBV4-1 and TRBJ2-7; 8 nucleotides line up with TRBD2. J was trimmed by 2 bases and V by 0 bases; bases with no gene match: 9. Germline lookup yields CDR1 MGHRA and CDR2 YSYEKL. This CDR3 spans 17 amino acids. CDR3 residues: CASSQDQGVAGTYEQYF. The CDR3 nucleotides read TGCGCCAGCAGCCAAGATCAAGGGGTAGCGGGGACCTACGAGCAGTACTTC.

This clone came up a few times. The V call is TRBV4-1, the J call TRBJ2-2; no clear D. The CDR3 extends over 14 amino acids. Germline V gene sequence: CDR1 MGHRA, CDR2 YSYEKL. The V end was cut by 0 bases, the J end by 6 bases, with 8 bases between. For the CDR3, the DNA is TGCGCCAGCAGCCAAGATAAATCCCCCGGGGAGCTGTTTTTT. As protein: CASSQDKSPGELFF.

This clone has a count of ten or more. The V gene is TRBV3-1, the J gene TRBJ2-5; tentatively, D is TRBD1 (6 bases). Germline CDR1 LGHDT, CDR2 YNNKEL (reference sequence). CDR3 size: 15 residues. V was shortened by 0 bases and J by 5 bases, with 13 bases between the two germline ends. The CDR3 nucleotides read TGTGCCAGCAGCCAAGATCGAAAGAGGGGGGAGACCCAGTACTTC. Its protein product is CASSQDRKRGETQYF.